The present TCR beta chain was sequenced within a study of monozygotic twins with inflammatory bowel disease. cDNA for each sample came from eight separate reactions. TCRdb reprocessed the 5' RACE reads and reports one entry per CDR3 protein, with no DNA. The sample holds about 380,000 distinct CDR3 sequences. Collection yielded 2.5 to 3 ml of blood per donor. This CDR3 has 15 amino acids. Germline values: CDR1 MNHEY, CDR2 SMNVEV (reference sequence). This receptor was taken from a human donor with ulcerative colitis or Crohn's disease, or a healthy co-twin of an affected twin (not recorded which). The chain recombines TRBV27 with TRBJ2-6. Material for sequencing was blood. The CDR3 is CASSALSSGANVLTF.